This T cell receptor (beta chain) was recorded in a study of T cells in Graves' hyperthyroidism and ophthalmopathy. From RNA transcripts, TCR beta CDR3 regions were amplified. The HTBI primer set was used in a first-round RT-PCR of the TCR CDR3. TCRdb reprocessed the multiplex PCR reads via MiXCR and lists one record per CDR3 protein. The data show a few hundred thousand distinct CDR3 sequences, with approximately 20% seen just once and under 65% held by the top ten. The length of the CDR3 is 13 residues. V was pared by 4 bases and J by 3 bases, with 9 bases between. CDR1 is MNHNS, CDR2 SASEGT, per germline.

The chain joins TRBV6-1 to TRBJ1-2; D gene uncertain. Sequenced sample: blood. This clonotype was obtained from a man aged 30 to 39 with Graves' ophthalmopathy. The CDR3 loop is CASSAPGYYGYTF. CDR3 bases: TGTGCCAGCAGTGCACCCGGCTACTATGGCTACACCTTC.